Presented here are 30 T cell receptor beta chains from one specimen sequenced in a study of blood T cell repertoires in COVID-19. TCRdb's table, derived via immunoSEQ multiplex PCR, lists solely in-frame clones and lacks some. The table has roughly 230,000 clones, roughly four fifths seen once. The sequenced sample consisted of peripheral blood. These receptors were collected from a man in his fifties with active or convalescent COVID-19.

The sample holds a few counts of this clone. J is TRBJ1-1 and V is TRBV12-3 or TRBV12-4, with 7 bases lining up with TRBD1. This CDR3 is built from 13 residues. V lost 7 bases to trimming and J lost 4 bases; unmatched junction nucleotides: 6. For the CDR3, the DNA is TGTGCCAGCATCCTTGACAGGGTCACTGAAGCTTTCTTT. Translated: CASILDRVTEAFF.

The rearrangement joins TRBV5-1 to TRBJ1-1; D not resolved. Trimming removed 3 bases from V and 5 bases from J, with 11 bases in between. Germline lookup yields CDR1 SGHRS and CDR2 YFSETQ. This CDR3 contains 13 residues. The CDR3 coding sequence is TGCGCCAGCAGCTCCGGAGAGAGGACTGAAGCTTTCTTT. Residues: CASSSGERTEAFF.

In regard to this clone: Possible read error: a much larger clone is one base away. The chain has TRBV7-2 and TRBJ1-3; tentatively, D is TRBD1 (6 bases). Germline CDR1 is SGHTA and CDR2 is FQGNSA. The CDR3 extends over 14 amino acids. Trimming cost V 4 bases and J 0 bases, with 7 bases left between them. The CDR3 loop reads CASSSGHSGNTIYF. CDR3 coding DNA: TGTGCCAGCAGCTCGGGACACTCTGGAAACACCATATATTTT.

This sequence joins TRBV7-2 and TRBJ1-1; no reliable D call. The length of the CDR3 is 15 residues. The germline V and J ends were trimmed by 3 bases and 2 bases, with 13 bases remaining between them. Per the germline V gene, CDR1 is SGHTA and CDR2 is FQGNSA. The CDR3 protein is CASSFVGEGNTEAFF. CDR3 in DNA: TGTGCCAGCAGCTTTGTTGGTGAGGGAAACACTGAAGCTTTCTTT.

The CDR3 here is CATSDKDSPSTDTQYF. Written as DNA, the CDR3 is TGTGCCACCAGTGACAAGGACAGTCCTAGCACAGATACGCAGTATTTT. The V call is TRBV24-1, the J call TRBJ2-3; a possible D gene is TRBD1 (6 bases). Germline loops: CDR1 KGHDR, CDR2 SFDVKD. V shed 4 bases and J shed 0 bases, with 13 bases lying between them. The CDR3 is 16 amino acids.

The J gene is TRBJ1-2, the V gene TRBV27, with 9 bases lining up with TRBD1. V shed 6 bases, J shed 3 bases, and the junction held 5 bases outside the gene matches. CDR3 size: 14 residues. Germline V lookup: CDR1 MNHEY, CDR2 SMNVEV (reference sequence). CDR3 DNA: TGTGCCAGCAGGCCCGGGGACAGGGACTATGGCTACACCTTC. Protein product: CASRPGDRDYGYTF.

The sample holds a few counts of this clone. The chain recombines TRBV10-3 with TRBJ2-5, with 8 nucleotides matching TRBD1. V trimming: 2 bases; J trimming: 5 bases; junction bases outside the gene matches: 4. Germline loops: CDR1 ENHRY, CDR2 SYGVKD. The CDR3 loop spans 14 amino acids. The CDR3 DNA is TGTGCCATCAGTGAGGGACAGGGTAGCGAGACCCAGTACTTC. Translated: CAISEGQGSETQYF.

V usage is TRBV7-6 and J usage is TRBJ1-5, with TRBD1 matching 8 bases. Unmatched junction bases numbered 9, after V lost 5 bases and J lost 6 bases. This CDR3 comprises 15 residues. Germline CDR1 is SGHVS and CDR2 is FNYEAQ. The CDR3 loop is CASSPVAGGGQPQHF. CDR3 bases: TGTGCCAGCAGCCCCGTGGCAGGGGGCGGTCAGCCCCAGCATTTT.

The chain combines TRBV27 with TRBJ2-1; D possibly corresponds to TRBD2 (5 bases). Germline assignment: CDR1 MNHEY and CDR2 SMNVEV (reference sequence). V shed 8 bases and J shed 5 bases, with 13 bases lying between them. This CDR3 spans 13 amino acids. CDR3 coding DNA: TGTGCCAGCTGCCGGAGGCGGGACAATGAGCAGTTCTTC. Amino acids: CASCRRRDNEQFF.

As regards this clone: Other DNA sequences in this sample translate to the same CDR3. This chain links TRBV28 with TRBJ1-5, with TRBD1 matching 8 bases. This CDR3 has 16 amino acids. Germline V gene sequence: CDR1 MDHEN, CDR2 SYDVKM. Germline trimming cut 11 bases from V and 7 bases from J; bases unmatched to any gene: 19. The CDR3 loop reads CAGQIGGGQGLQPQHF. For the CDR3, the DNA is TGTGCCGGACAAATCGGGGGAGGACAGGGTTTACAGCCCCAGCATTTT.

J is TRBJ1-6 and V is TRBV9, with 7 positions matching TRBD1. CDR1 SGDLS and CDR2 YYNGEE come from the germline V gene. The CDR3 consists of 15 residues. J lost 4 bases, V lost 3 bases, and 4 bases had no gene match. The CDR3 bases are TGTGCCAGCAGCGCCAGACAGGGTTATAATTCACCCCTCCACTTT. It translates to CASSARQGYNSPLHF.

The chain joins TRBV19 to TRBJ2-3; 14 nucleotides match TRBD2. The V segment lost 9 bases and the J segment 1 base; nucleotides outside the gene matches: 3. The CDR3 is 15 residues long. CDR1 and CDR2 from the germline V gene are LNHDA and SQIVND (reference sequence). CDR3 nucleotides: TGTGCCAGCAGGGGACTAGCGGGGGGCACAGATACGCAGTATTTT. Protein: CASRGLAGGTDTQYF.

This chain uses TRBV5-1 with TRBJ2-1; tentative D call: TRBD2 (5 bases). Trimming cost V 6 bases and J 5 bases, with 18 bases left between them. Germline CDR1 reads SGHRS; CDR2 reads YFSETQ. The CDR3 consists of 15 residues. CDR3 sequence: CASIPSPGSNNEQFF. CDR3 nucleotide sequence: TGCGCCAGCATCCCCTCCCCGGGGTCTAACAATGAGCAGTTCTTC.

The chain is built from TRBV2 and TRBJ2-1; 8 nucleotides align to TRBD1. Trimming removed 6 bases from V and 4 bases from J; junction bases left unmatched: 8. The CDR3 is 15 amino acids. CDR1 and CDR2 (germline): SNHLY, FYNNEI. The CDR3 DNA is TGTGCCAGCAGGCCATACAGGGGGTCGTACAATGAGCAGTTCTTC. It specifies CASRPYRGSYNEQFF.

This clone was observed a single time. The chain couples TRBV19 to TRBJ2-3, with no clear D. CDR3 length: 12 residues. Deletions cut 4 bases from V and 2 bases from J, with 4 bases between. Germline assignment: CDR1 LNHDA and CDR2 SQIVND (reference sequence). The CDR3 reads CASSKLTDTQYF. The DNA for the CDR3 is TGTGCCAGTAGTAAGCTCACAGATACGCAGTATTTT.

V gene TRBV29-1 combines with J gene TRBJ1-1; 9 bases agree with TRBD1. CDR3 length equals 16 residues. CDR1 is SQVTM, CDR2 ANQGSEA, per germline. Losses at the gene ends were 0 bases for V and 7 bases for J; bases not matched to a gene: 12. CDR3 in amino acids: CSVEETDRGSDFEAFF. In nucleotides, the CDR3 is TGCAGCGTTGAAGAAACGGACAGGGGTAGCGACTTTGAAGCTTTCTTT.

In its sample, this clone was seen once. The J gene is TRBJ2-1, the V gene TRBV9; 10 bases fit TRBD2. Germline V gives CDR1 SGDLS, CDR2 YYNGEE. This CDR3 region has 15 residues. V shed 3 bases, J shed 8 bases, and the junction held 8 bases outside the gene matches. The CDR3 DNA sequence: TGTGCCAGCAGCGATCAGCGGGGGGGCGGAGATGAGCAGTTCTTC. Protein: CASSDQRGGGDEQFF.

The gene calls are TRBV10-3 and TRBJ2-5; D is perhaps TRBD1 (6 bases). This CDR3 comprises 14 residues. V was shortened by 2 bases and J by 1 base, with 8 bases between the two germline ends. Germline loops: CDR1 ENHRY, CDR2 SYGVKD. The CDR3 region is CAISEGRGQETQYF. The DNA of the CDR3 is TGTGCCATCAGTGAGGGCAGGGGCCAAGAGACCCAGTACTTC.

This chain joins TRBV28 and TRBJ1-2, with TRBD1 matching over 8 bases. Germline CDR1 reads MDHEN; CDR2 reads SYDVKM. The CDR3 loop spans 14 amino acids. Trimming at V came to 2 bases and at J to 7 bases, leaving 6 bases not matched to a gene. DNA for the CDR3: TGTGCCAGCAGTTTAATCGGGACAGGAGGTGGCTACACCTTC. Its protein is CASSLIGTGGGYTF.

The CDR3: CASSANGLETQYF. CDR3 nucleotide sequence: TGTGCCAGCAGTGCTAACGGGTTGGAGACCCAGTACTTC. The genes are TRBV2 and TRBJ2-5; the D is unclear. Germline CDR1 and CDR2: SNHLY and FYNNEI. The CDR3 runs to 13 residues. V was shortened by 4 bases and J by 5 bases, with 11 bases between the two germline ends.

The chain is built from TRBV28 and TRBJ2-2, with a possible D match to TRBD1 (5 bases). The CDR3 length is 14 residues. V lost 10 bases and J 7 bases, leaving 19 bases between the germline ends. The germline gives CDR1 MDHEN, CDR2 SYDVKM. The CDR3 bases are TGTGCCATCTCGCAAGTACAGGCTCACGGGGAGCTGTTTTTT. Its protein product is CAISQVQAHGELFF.

The DNA of the CDR3 is TGTGCCAGCAGCTTGTCGACAGGGGACTACAATCAGCCCCAGCATTTT. Amino acids: CASSLSTGDYNQPQHF. V gene TRBV5-6 combines with J gene TRBJ1-5; the match to TRBD1 covers 8 bases. Germline lookup yields CDR1 SGHDT and CDR2 YYEEEE. The V gene end was trimmed by 1 base and the J gene end by 3 bases; junction bases not matched to a gene: 6. The CDR3 loop spans 16 amino acids.

In DNA form, the CDR3 reads TGTGCCACCAGCAGAGATGTTGAGCTTTTCTATGGCTACACCTTC. This encodes CATSRDVELFYGYTF. The rearrangement joins TRBV15 to TRBJ1-2; D remains unclear. CDR3 length: 15 residues. The V gene's germline CDR1 is LNHNV and CDR2 YYDKDF (reference sequence). Trimming took off 0 bases at V and 4 bases at J, with 12 bases between the two ends. The variable domain in full, with the rest retrieved from reference TRBV15 and TRBJ1-2, is DAMVIQNPRYQVTQFGKPVTLSCSQTLNHNVMYWYQQKSSQAPKLLFHYYDKDFNNEADTPDNFQSRRPNTSFCFLDIRSPGLGDTAMYLCATSRDVELFYGYTFGSGTRLTVV.

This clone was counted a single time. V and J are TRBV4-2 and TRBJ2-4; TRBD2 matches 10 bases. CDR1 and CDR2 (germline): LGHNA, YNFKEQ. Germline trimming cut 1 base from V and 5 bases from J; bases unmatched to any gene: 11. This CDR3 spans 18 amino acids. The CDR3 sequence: CASSQVNSGGAGQNIQYF. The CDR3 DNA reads TGTGCCAGCAGCCAAGTTAACAGCGGGGGGGCTGGGCAAAACATTCAGTACTTC.

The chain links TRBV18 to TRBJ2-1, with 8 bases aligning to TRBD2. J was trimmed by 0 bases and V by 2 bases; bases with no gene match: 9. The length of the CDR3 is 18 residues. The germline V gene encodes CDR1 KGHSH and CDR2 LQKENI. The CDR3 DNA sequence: TGTGCCAGCTCACCAGTCGGGGGGGCTTTGAGCTCCTACAATGAGCAGTTCTTC. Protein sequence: CASSPVGGALSSYNEQFF.

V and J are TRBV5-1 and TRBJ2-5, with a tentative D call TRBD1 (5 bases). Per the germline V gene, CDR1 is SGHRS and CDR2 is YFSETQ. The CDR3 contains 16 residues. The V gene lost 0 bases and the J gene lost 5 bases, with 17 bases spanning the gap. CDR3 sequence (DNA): TGCGCCAGCAGCTTGGACTTCCAGGGAAGAGGTGAGACCCAGTACTTC. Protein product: CASSLDFQGRGETQYF.

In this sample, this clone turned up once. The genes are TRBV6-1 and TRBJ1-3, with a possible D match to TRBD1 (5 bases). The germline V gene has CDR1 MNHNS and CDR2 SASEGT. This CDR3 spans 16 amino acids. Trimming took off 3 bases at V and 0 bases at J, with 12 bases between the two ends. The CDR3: CASSDPRQNSGNTIYF. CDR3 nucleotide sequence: TGTGCCAGCAGTGATCCCCGACAGAACTCTGGAAACACCATATATTTT.

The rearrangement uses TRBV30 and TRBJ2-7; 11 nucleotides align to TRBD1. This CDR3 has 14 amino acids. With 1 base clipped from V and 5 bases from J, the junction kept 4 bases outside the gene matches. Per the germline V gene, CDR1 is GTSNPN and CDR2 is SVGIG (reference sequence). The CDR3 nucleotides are TGTGCCTGGAGTGCGGACAGGGGGCGACACGAGCAGTACTTC. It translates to CAWSADRGRHEQYF. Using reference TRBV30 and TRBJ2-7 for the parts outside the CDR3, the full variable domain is SQTIHQWPATLVQPVGSPLSLECTVEGTSNPNLYWYRQAAGRGLQLLFYSVGIGQISSEVPQNLSASRPQDRQFILSSKKLLLSDSGFYLCAWSADRGRHEQYFGPGTRLTVT.

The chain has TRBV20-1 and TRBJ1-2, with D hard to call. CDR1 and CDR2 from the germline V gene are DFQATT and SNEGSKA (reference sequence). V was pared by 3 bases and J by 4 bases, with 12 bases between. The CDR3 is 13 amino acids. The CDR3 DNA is TGCAGTGCTAGTGCTCAGCTAGGCTATGGCTACACCTTC. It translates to CSASAQLGYGYTF.

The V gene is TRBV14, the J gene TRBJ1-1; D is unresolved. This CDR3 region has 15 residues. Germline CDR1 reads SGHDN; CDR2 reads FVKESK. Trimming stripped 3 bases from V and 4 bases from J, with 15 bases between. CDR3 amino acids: CASSQLPSGSTEAFF. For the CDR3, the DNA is TGTGCCAGCAGCCAGTTACCCTCGGGGAGCACTGAAGCTTTCTTT.